The 10 T cell receptor beta chains given below trace back to one sample, sequenced in a study of cytomegalovirus exposure and HLA in healthy donors. The PCR ran on 60 Vbeta and 13 Jbeta primers. Method: immunoSEQ multiplex PCR; TCRdb's copy keeps in-frame clones and lacks some. The sample has about 150,000 clones; roughly three quarters are singletons. The sequencing sample was made of PBMCs. These receptor sequences come from a man in his 60s in good health and CMV-seronegative.

The chain joins TRBV29-1 to TRBJ2-7; weak D call: TRBD1 (6 bases). The CDR3 totals 14 residues. Looked up from germline, CDR1 is SQVTM and CDR2 is ANQGSEA. V was shortened by 7 bases and J by 0 bases, with 16 bases between the two germline ends. Here the CDR3 DNA reads TGCAGCGCATCAACAGGGCCTAGCTCCTACGAGCAGTACTTC. This sequence encodes CSASTGPSSYEQYF.

This clone was detected a few times. The V gene is TRBV19, the J gene TRBJ2-5; D ambiguous. Germline V gene data show CDR1 as LNHDA and CDR2 as SQIVND (reference sequence). This CDR3 is 14 amino acids long. Deletions cut 9 bases from V and 5 bases from J, with 19 bases between. CDR3 in amino acids: CASMQPGFGETQYF. In DNA form, the CDR3 reads TGTGCCAGCATGCAGCCCGGTTTCGGGGAGACCCAGTACTTC.

This chain links TRBV27 with TRBJ2-3; D gene ambiguous. V lost 7 bases and J lost 0, with 14 bases in between. The CDR3 sequence is 15 residues long. CDR1 MNHEY and CDR2 SMNVEV come from the germline V gene (reference sequence). CDR3 in amino acids: CASTSSIASTDTQYF. Here the CDR3 DNA reads TGTGCCAGCACCAGCTCGATAGCTAGCACAGATACGCAGTATTTT.

The rearrangement uses TRBV19 and TRBJ2-3, with a tentative D call TRBD1 (5 bases). With 8 bases removed from V and 3 bases from J, the gap between germline ends came to 21 bases. The CDR3 extends over 16 amino acids. The germline gives CDR1 LNHDA, CDR2 SQIVND (reference sequence). CDR3 protein: CASGPTLDMGTDTQYF. CDR3 DNA sequence: TGTGCCAGTGGGCCCACCCTGGACATGGGTACAGATACGCAGTATTTT.

The V call is TRBV10-3, the J call TRBJ2-1, with 9 bases aligning to TRBD1. From germline, CDR1 is ENHRY and CDR2 SYGVKD. Losses at the gene ends were 10 bases for V and 4 bases for J; bases not matched to a gene: 11. The CDR3 is 15 amino acids. CDR3 sequence (DNA): TGTGCCAACTCCCCGGGACAGGGATTTTACAATGAGCAGTTCTTC. As protein: CANSPGQGFYNEQFF.

There are a few counts of this clone. The chain joins TRBV6-4 to TRBJ2-2; D call uncertain. This CDR3 has 13 residues. CDR1 is MRHNA, CDR2 SNTAGT, per germline. The V end was cut by 4 bases, the J end by 6 bases, with 9 bases between. The CDR3 DNA is TGTGCCAGCAGTGCCTCACAAGCCGGGGAGCTGTTTTTT. Translation gives CASSASQAGELFF.

This rearrangement joins TRBV4-3 to TRBJ1-2, with 7 bases that match TRBD1. This CDR3 region has 15 residues. Germline-derived CDR1 and CDR2 are LGHNA and YSLEER. V lost 0 bases to trimming and J lost 4 bases; unmatched junction nucleotides: 5. The CDR3 loop is CASSQDSNRGYGYTF. The CDR3 DNA reads TGCGCCAGCAGCCAAGACAGTAACAGGGGCTATGGCTACACCTTC.

About this clone: Germline and junction disagree at one end, which may indicate a read error. The rearrangement links TRBV6-1 to TRBJ2-7; 9 bases line up with TRBD1. The CDR3 is 14 residues long. Germline V lookup: CDR1 MNHNS, CDR2 SASEGT. CDR3 in amino acids: CASRDRGFAYEQYF. CDR3 DNA: TGTGCCAGCCGTGACAGGGGGTTTGCCTACGAGCAGTACTTC.

This clone appeared a single time. The rearrangement uses TRBV19 and TRBJ1-5; possible D gene TRBD1, 5 bases. The CDR3 contains 15 residues. CDR1 is LNHDA, CDR2 SQIVND, per germline (reference sequence). With 4 bases removed from V and 6 bases from J, the gap between germline ends came to 16 bases. The CDR3 spells CASSSPGGAGQPQHF. The CDR3 DNA reads as TGTGCCAGTAGTAGCCCAGGCGGGGCCGGTCAGCCCCAGCATTTT.

The chain joins TRBV5-1 to TRBJ2-1; 8 nucleotides line up with TRBD1. The CDR3 is made up of 16 amino acids. Germline V gene lookup returns CDR1 SGHRS and CDR2 YFSETQ. V lost 6 bases, J lost 1 base, and 9 bases stayed unmatched. Here the CDR3 reads CASTLRQGLSYNEQFF. In DNA form, the CDR3 reads TGCGCCAGCACTCTGCGACAGGGGCTATCCTACAATGAGCAGTTCTTC.